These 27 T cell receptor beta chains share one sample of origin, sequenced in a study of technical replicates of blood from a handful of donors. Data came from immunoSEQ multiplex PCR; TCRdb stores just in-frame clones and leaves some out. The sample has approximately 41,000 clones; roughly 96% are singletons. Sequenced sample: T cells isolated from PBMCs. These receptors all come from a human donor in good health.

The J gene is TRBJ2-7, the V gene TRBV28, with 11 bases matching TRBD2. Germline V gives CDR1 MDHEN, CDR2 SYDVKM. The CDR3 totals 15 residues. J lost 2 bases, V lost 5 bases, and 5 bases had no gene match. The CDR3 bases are TGTGCCAGCAGTGGGACTAGCGGTTTCGCCTACGAGCAGTACTTC. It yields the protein CASSGTSGFAYEQYF.

The CDR3 protein is CASSQFTSRDRFSYTF. CDR3 in DNA: TGCGCCAGCAGCCAGTTCACAAGCCGGGACAGGTTTAGCTACACCTTC. The chain recombines TRBV4-1 with TRBJ1-2, with 8 positions matching TRBD1. This CDR3 is 16 amino acids long. From germline, CDR1 is MGHRA and CDR2 YSYEKL. V lost 3 bases and J lost 9; bases outside the gene matches: 15.

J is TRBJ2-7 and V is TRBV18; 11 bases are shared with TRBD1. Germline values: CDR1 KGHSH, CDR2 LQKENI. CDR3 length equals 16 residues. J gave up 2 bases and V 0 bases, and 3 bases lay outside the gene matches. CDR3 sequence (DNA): TGTGCCAGCTCACCACCCCCGGGACAGGGGGCCTACGAGCAGTACTTC. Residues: CASSPPPGQGAYEQYF.

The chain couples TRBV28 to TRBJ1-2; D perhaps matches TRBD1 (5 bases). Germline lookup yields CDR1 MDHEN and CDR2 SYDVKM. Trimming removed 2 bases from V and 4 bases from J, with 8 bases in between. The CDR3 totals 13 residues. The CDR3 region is CASSLRGPYGYTF. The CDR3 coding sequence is TGTGCCAGCAGTTTAAGGGGTCCCTATGGCTACACCTTC.

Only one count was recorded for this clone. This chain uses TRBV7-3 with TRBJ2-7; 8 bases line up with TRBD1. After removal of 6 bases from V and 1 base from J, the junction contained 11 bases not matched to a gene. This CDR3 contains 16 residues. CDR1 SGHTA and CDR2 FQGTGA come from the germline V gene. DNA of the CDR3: TGTGCCAGCAGTCACGAACAGGGGGACGGTTCCTACGAGCAGTACTTC. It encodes CASSHEQGDGSYEQYF.

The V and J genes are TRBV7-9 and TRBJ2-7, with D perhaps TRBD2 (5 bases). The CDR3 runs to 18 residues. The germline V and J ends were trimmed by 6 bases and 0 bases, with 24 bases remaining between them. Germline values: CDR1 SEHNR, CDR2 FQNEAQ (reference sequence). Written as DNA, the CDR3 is TGTGCCAGCAGTTCCTTATGGGAGCTAAACCTTTACTCCTACGAGCAGTACTTC. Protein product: CASSSLWELNLYSYEQYF.

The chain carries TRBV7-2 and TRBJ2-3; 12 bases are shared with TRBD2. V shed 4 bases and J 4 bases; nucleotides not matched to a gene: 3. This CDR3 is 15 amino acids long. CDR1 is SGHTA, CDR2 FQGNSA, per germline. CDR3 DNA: TGTGCCAGCAGCTCTCGACTAGCGGGAGCAGATACGCAGTATTTT. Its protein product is CASSSRLAGADTQYF.

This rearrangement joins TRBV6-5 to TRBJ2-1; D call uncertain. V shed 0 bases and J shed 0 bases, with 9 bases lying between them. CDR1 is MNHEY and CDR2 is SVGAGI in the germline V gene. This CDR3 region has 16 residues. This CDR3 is CASSYSGSSSYNEQFF. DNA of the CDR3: TGTGCCAGCAGTTACTCGGGCTCAAGCTCCTACAATGAGCAGTTCTTC.

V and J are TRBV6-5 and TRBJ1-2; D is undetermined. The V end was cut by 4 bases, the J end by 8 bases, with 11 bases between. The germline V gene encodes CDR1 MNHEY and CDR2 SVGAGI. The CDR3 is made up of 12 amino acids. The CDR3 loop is CASSSWPWGYTF. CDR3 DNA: TGTGCCAGCAGTTCCTGGCCGTGGGGCTACACCTTC.

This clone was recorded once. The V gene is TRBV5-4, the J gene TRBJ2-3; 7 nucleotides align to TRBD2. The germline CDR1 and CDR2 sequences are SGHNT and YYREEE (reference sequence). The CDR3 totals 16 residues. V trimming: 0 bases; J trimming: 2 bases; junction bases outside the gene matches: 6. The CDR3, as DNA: TGTGCCAGCAGCTTGGGTGGGAGGGCCCTCACAGATACGCAGTATTTT. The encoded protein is CASSLGGRALTDTQYF.

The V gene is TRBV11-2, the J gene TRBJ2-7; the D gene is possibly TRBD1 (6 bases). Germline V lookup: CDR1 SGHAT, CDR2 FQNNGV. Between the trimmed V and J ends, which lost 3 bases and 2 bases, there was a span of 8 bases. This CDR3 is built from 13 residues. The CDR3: CASSFGQPYEQYF. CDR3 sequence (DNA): TGTGCCAGCAGCTTCGGACAGCCCTACGAGCAGTACTTC.

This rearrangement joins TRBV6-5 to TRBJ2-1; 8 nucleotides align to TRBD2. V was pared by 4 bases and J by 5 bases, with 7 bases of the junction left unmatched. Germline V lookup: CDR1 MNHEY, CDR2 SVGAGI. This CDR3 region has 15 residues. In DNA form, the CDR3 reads TGTGCCAGCAGTTCCCCGGGACTAGGAGACAATGAGCAGTTCTTC. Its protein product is CASSSPGLGDNEQFF.

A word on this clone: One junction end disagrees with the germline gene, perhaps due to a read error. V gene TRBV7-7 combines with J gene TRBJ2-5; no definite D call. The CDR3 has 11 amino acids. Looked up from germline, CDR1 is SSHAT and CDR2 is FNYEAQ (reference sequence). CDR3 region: CASSLLETQYF. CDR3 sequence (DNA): TGTGCTAGCAGCTTACTAGAGACCCAGTACTTC. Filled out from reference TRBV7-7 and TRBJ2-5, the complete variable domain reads GAGVSQSPRYKVTKRGQDVTLRCDPISSHATLYWYQQALGQGPEFLTYFNYEAQPDKSGLPSDRFSAERPEGSISTLTIQRTEQRDSAMYRCASSLLETQYFGPGTRLLVL.

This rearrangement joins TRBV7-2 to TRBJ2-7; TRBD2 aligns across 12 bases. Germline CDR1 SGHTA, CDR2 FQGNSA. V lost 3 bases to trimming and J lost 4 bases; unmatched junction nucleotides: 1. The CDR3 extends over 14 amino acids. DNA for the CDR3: TGTGCCAGCAGCTTTGGACTAGCGGGGTACGAGCAGTACTTC. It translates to CASSFGLAGYEQYF. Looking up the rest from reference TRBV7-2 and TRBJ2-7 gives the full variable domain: GAGVSQSPSNKVTEKGKDVELRCDPISGHTALYWYRQSLGQGLEFLIYFQGNSAPDKSGLPSDRFSAERTGGSVSTLTIQRTQQEDSAVYLCASSFGLAGYEQYFGPGTRLTVT.

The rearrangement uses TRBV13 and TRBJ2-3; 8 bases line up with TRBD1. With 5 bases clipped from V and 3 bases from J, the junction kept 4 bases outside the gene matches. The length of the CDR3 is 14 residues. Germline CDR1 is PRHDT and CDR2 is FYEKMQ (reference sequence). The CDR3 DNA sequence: TGTGCCAGCAGCCTTAGGGACAGGACAGATACGCAGTATTTT. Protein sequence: CASSLRDRTDTQYF.

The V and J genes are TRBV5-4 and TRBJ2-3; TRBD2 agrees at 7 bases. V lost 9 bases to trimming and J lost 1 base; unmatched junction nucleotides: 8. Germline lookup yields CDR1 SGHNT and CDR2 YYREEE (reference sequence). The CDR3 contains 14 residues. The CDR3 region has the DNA TGTGCCACTGCAGTCGGGAGGCGCACAGATACGCAGTATTTT. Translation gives CATAVGRRTDTQYF.

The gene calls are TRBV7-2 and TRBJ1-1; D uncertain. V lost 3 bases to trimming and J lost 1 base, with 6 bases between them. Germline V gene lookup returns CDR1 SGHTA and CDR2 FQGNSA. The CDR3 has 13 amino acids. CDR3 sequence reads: CASSFGWNTEAFF. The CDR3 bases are TGTGCCAGCAGCTTTGGCTGGAACACTGAAGCTTTCTTT.

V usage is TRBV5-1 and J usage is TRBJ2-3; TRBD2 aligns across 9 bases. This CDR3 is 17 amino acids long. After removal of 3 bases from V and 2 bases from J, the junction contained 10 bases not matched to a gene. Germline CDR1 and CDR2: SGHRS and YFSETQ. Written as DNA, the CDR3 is TGCGCCAGCAGCTACTCAACGGGGACTAGCCACACAGATACGCAGTATTTT. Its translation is CASSYSTGTSHTDTQYF.

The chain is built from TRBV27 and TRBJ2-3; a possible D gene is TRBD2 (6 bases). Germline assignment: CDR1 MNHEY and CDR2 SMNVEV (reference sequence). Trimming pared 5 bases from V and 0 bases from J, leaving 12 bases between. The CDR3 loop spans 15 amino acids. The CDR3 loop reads CASSPIADSTDTQYF. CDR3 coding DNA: TGTGCCAGCAGTCCTATAGCGGACAGCACAGATACGCAGTATTTT.

The CDR3 here is CASSQIQGVSGANVLTF. CDR3 sequence (DNA): TGCGCCAGCAGCCAAATTCAGGGGGTCTCTGGGGCCAACGTCCTGACTTTC. The genes are TRBV4-3 and TRBJ2-6; 7 bases map to TRBD1. V lost 2 bases to trimming and J lost 0 bases; unmatched junction nucleotides: 4. This CDR3 has 17 amino acids. CDR1 is LGHNA, CDR2 YSLEER, per germline.

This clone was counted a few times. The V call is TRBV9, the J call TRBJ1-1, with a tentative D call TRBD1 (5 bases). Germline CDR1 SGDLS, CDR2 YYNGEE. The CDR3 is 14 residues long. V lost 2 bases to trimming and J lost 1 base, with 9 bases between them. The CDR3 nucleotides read TGTGCCAGCAGCGTCGGGGGGAGGAACACTGAAGCTTTCTTT. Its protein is CASSVGGRNTEAFF.

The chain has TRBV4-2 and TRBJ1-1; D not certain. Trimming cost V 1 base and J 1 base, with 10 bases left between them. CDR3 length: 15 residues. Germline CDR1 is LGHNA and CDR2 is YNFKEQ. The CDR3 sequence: CASSQGYGWNTEAFF. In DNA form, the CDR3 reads TGTGCCAGCAGCCAAGGTTACGGTTGGAACACTGAAGCTTTCTTT.

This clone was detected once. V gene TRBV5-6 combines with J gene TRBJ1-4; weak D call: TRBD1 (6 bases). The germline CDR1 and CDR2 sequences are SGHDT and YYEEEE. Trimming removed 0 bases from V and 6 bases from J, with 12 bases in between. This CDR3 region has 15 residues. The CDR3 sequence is CASSLVRGVDEKLFF. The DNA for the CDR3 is TGTGCCAGCAGCTTGGTCAGGGGCGTGGATGAAAAACTGTTTTTT.

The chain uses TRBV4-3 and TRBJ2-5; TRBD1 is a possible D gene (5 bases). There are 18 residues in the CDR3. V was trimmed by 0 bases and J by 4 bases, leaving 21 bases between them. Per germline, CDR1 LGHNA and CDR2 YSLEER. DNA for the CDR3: TGCGCCAGCAGCCAAGATCCCCGTGGTATAGGGGCCGCAGAGACCCAGTACTTC. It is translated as CASSQDPRGIGAAETQYF.

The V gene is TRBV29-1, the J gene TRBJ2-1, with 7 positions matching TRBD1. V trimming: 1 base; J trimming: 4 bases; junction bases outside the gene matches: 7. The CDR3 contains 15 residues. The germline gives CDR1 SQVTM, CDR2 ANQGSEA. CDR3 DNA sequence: TGCAGCGTTGAAGCTGCGACAGGGAAATACAATGAGCAGTTCTTC. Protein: CSVEAATGKYNEQFF.

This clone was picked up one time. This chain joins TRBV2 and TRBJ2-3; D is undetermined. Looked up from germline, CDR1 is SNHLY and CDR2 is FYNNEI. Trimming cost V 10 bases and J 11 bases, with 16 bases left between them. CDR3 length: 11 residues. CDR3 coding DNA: TGTGCCATCGACAACGCCCAACTGCAGTATTTT. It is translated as CAIDNAQLQYF.

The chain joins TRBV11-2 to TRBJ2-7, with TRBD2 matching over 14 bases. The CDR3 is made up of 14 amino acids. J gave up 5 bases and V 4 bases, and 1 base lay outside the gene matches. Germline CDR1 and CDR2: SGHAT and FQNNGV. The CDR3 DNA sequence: TGTGCCAGCAGCTCGGGACTAGCGGGAGACGAGCAGTACTTC. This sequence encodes CASSSGLAGDEQYF.